The 32 T cell receptor beta chains below all came from one sample that was sequenced in a study of blood T cell repertoires in COVID-19 (dated by TCRdb to 2020 to 2021). The library was obtained by the immunoSEQ multiplex PCR assay. The table was pulled from immuneACCESS by TCRdb, which kept in-frame rearrangements only. Such tables lose some clones; where checked, under half of the loss comes from unresolved V genes, and the rest has no known cause. In this sample the table shows fewer than 85,000 clones, roughly 77% of which occur a single time. The ten largest clones add up to 35% to 45% of the sample. The specimen sequenced was peripheral blood. These receptors were taken from a woman in her seventies with acute or convalescent COVID-19.

The CDR3 protein is CASTAGGPPETQYF. The CDR3 bases are TGTGCCAGTACCGCGGGGGGCCCTCCCGAGACCCAGTACTTC. V usage is TRBV19 and J usage is TRBJ2-5, with 8 nucleotides matching TRBD2. The CDR3 totals 14 residues. V lost 7 bases to trimming and J lost 5 bases; unmatched junction nucleotides: 9. Germline CDR1 and CDR2: LNHDA and SQIVND (reference sequence).

The sample holds many counts of this clone. The V gene is TRBV10-1, the J gene TRBJ2-7; 7 nucleotides align to TRBD2. Trimming cost V 2 bases and J 0 bases; bases outside gene matches: 10. Germline values: CDR1 WNHNN, CDR2 SYGVQD (reference sequence). The CDR3 has 17 residues. The CDR3 is CASSEPLGGGISYEQYF. CDR3 bases: TGCGCCAGCAGTGAGCCTCTAGGCGGGGGAATCTCCTACGAGCAGTACTTC.

J is TRBJ1-2 and V is TRBV29-1, with D hard to call. Germline values: CDR1 SQVTM, CDR2 ANQGSEA. The CDR3 is 13 amino acids. The ends were cut back, 3 bases at V and 2 bases at J, with 10 bases in the middle. The DNA for the CDR3 is TGCAGCGTTGACTCCCGGGAAAACTATGGCTACACCTTC. Encoded protein: CSVDSRENYGYTF.

The CDR3 here is CASRSGFYEQYF. The CDR3 nucleotides read TGTGCCAGCAGGTCGGGGTTCTACGAGCAGTACTTC. V and J are TRBV6-5 and TRBJ2-7, with TRBD2 as a possible D gene (5 bases). The CDR3 is 12 residues long. Germline loops: CDR1 MNHEY, CDR2 SVGAGI. Deletions cut 6 bases from V and 3 bases from J, with 9 bases between.

J is TRBJ1-1 and V is TRBV7-3, with 8 bases lining up with TRBD1. The CDR3 sequence is 14 residues long. Germline V gene data show CDR1 as SGHTA and CDR2 as FQGTGA. The V segment lost 5 bases and the J segment 1 base; nucleotides outside the gene matches: 3. The CDR3, as DNA: TGTGCCAGCAGCGTCGGGACAGGGAACACTGAAGCTTTCTTT. It is translated as CASSVGTGNTEAFF.

This chain connects TRBV5-1 to TRBJ2-7; D is perhaps TRBD1 (5 bases). CDR3 length equals 14 residues. Trimming removed 6 bases at V and 2 bases at J, with 15 bases between. The germline V gene has CDR1 SGHRS and CDR2 YFSETQ. This CDR3 is CASTLGAGTYEQYF. CDR3 coding DNA: TGCGCCAGCACCTTAGGAGCAGGGACCTACGAGCAGTACTTC.

The chain's CDR3 is CASSSRSPESYEQYF. Written as DNA, the CDR3 is TGTGCCAGCAGTTCACGGTCGCCGGAGTCCTACGAGCAGTACTTC. The genes are TRBV27 and TRBJ2-7; D gene ambiguous. This CDR3 contains 15 residues. Trimming removed 4 bases at V and 1 base at J, with 14 bases between. Germline CDR1 MNHEY, CDR2 SMNVEV (reference sequence).

The V and J genes are TRBV4-3 and TRBJ1-3; D not certain. Germline CDR1 LGHNA, CDR2 YSLEER. The CDR3 loop spans 15 amino acids. Trimming removed 2 bases from V and 0 bases from J, with 8 bases in between. CDR3 sequence (DNA): TGCGCCAGCAGCCAAAACATCGCCTCTGGAAACACCATATATTTT. Translation: CASSQNIASGNTIYF.

This clone was counted between two and nine times. V gene TRBV19 combines with J gene TRBJ1-5, with 9 bases matching TRBD1. The CDR3 runs 15 residues. Germline V CDR1 and CDR2: LNHDA, SQIVND (reference sequence). The trim removed 5 bases at V and 0 bases at J, leaving 2 bases unmatched. The CDR3 nucleotides are TGTGCCAGTAGTCGGACAGGGGATAGCAATCAGCCCCAGCATTTT. Translating gives CASSRTGDSNQPQHF.

The CDR3 sequence: CASSHPGTRYEQYF. CDR3 DNA: TGTGCCAGCAGTCACCCCGGGACAAGGTACGAGCAGTACTTC. The chain employs TRBV5-6 and TRBJ2-7; possible D gene TRBD1, 6 bases. The CDR3 has 14 amino acids. Trimming pared 5 bases from V and 4 bases from J, leaving 16 bases between. CDR1 is SGHDT, CDR2 YYEEEE, per germline.

J is TRBJ1-5 and V is TRBV28; D is undetermined. Germline V CDR1 and CDR2: MDHEN, SYDVKM. The V end was cut by 3 bases, the J end by 3 bases, with 9 bases between. This CDR3 is built from 14 residues. This CDR3 reads CASSLGAYNQPQHF. The DNA for the CDR3 is TGTGCCAGCAGTTTGGGAGCTTACAATCAGCCCCAGCATTTT.

The chain links TRBV9 to TRBJ1-1; perhaps TRBD1 as D (6 bases). Deletions cut 4 bases from V and 6 bases from J, with 10 bases between. The CDR3 consists of 12 residues. The germline CDR1 and CDR2 sequences are SGDLS and YYNGEE. This chain's CDR3 is CASSPQGPEAFF. For the CDR3, the DNA is TGTGCCAGCAGCCCACAGGGTCCTGAAGCTTTCTTT.

The V call is TRBV27, the J call TRBJ2-5, with TRBD1 matching 7 bases. The V gene end was trimmed by 8 bases and the J gene end by 5 bases; junction bases not matched to a gene: 8. CDR3 length equals 13 residues. Germline V gene data show CDR1 as MNHEY and CDR2 as SMNVEV (reference sequence). CDR3: CASARDSPETQYF. CDR3 DNA sequence: TGTGCCAGCGCCCGGGACAGCCCGGAGACCCAGTACTTC.

The chain couples TRBV7-2 to TRBJ1-5, with unresolved D. In germline, CDR1 is SGHTA, CDR2 FQGNSA. This CDR3 is 15 amino acids long. V was shortened by 1 base and J by 1 base, with 8 bases between the two germline ends. The CDR3 protein is CASSLGQFSNQPQHF. CDR3 in DNA: TGTGCCAGCAGCTTAGGGCAATTCAGCAATCAGCCCCAGCATTTT.

The V gene is TRBV2, the J gene TRBJ2-7, with D unclear. Trimming stripped 4 bases from V and 2 bases from J, with 9 bases between. The CDR3 extends over 13 amino acids. Germline CDR1 SNHLY, CDR2 FYNNEI. CDR3 region: CASSVDSTYEQYF. The CDR3 coding sequence is TGTGCCAGCAGTGTCGATAGTACCTACGAGCAGTACTTC.

The chain joins TRBV5-5 to TRBJ2-7; TRBD2 might be the D (5 bases). The CDR3 is 15 residues long. From germline, CDR1 is SGHKS and CDR2 YYEKEE (reference sequence). V was trimmed by 2 bases and J by 3 bases, leaving 15 bases between them. As DNA, the CDR3 is TGTGCCAGCAGCTTACGGGGTTTCGGGGTCTACGAGCAGTACTTC. It codes for CASSLRGFGVYEQYF.

Here the CDR3 reads CASSQDEIQNTEAFF. In DNA, the CDR3 is TGTGCCAGCAGCCAAGATGAGATCCAGAACACTGAAGCTTTCTTT. V is TRBV4-2 and J is TRBJ1-1; no reliable D call. With 0 bases removed from V and 1 base from J, the gap between germline ends came to 9 bases. CDR1 is LGHNA, CDR2 YNFKEQ, per germline. This CDR3 contains 15 residues.

V is TRBV5-4 and J is TRBJ2-6; D remains unclear. The V end was cut by 0 bases, the J end by 4 bases, with 5 bases between. There are 14 residues in the CDR3. The germline CDR1 and CDR2 sequences are SGHNT and YYREEE (reference sequence). CDR3 DNA sequence: TGTGCCAGCAGCTTGGGGCTCGGGGCCAACGTCCTGACTTTC. This codes for CASSLGLGANVLTF.

There are a few counts of this clone. The J gene is TRBJ1-2, the V gene TRBV11-1, with 9 bases that match TRBD1. Trimming removed 4 bases from V and 3 bases from J; junction bases left unmatched: 3. The germline gives CDR1 SGHAT, CDR2 FQDESV (reference sequence). The CDR3 is 14 residues long. The CDR3 nucleotides read TGTGCCAGCAGCTGGGACAGGGCAGACTATGGCTACACCTTC. It translates to CASSWDRADYGYTF.

This chain links TRBV7-9 with TRBJ1-5, with D perhaps TRBD1 (6 bases). CDR3 length equals 13 residues. The germline V and J ends were trimmed by 3 bases and 9 bases, with 12 bases remaining between them. CDR1 is SEHNR and CDR2 is FQNEAQ in the germline V gene (reference sequence). Written as DNA, the CDR3 is TGTGCCAGCAGCTTGGGACAAGTGCCGCCCCAGCATTTT. As protein: CASSLGQVPPQHF.

J is TRBJ2-5 and V is TRBV5-6; the D gene is possibly TRBD2 (5 bases). The V end was cut by 2 bases, the J end by 4 bases, with 15 bases between. CDR1 is SGHDT and CDR2 is YYEEEE in the germline V gene. The CDR3 loop spans 15 amino acids. The CDR3 DNA reads as TGTGCCAGCAGCTTACCGGGGTCGCATGGAGAGACCCAGTACTTC. Protein product: CASSLPGSHGETQYF.

A single count supports this clone. The chain employs TRBV6-2 or TRBV6-3 and TRBJ1-4, with a possible D match to TRBD1 (5 bases). This CDR3 has 14 residues. Trimming removed 5 bases from V and 6 bases from J, with 13 bases in between. Looked up from germline, CDR1 is MNHEY and CDR2 is SVGEGT. The CDR3 DNA reads TGTGCCAGCAGTGACCGGACGGGGGATGAAAAACTGTTTTTT. Its translation: CASSDRTGDEKLFF.

This clone was detected only a few times. The chain is built from TRBV19 and TRBJ2-1; 11 bases agree with TRBD2. The germline V gene has CDR1 LNHDA and CDR2 SQIVND (reference sequence). V shed 3 bases and J 2 bases; nucleotides not matched to a gene: 9. The CDR3 contains 18 residues. CDR3 amino acids: CASSISGLAAFTYNEQFF. For the CDR3, the DNA is TGTGCCAGTAGTATCTCGGGACTAGCGGCTTTTACCTACAATGAGCAGTTCTTC.

The chain links TRBV7-2 to TRBJ2-1; TRBD2 matches 8 bases. The V and J ends lost 1 base and 4 bases, in that order; junction bases with no gene match: 3. Germline CDR1 reads SGHTA; CDR2 reads FQGNSA. CDR3 length: 15 amino acids. CDR3 sequence (DNA): TGTGCCAGCAGCTTAGTGGGCGGGGGGTACAATGAGCAGTTCTTC. Amino acid sequence: CASSLVGGGYNEQFF.

The chain employs TRBV19 and TRBJ2-3; tentative D call: TRBD2 (6 bases). CDR3 length equals 19 residues. V dropped 5 bases and J dropped 2 bases, with 26 bases sitting between them. Germline V gene sequence: CDR1 LNHDA, CDR2 SQIVND (reference sequence). CDR3 loop: CASSPSGGGGIALTDTQYF. DNA of the CDR3: TGTGCCAGTAGTCCCTCCGGAGGAGGCGGGATCGCACTCACAGATACGCAGTATTTT.

This clone was recorded many times. V is TRBV5-6 and J is TRBJ1-5; 8 bases line up with TRBD1. The CDR3 sequence is 16 residues long. V lost 3 bases to trimming and J lost 4 bases; unmatched junction nucleotides: 9. From germline, CDR1 is SGHDT and CDR2 YYEEEE. The CDR3: CASSSAYRGRNQPQHF. CDR3 sequence (DNA): TGTGCCAGCAGCTCAGCTTACAGGGGGAGGAATCAGCCCCAGCATTTT.

V and J are TRBV5-1 and TRBJ1-1, with 8 bases that match TRBD1. Germline CDR1 reads SGHRS; CDR2 reads YFSETQ. V lost 5 bases, J lost 1 base, and 4 bases stayed unmatched. The CDR3 contains 14 residues. The CDR3 reads CASREGTGNTEAFF. In nucleotides, the CDR3 is TGCGCCAGCAGGGAAGGGACAGGGAACACTGAAGCTTTCTTT.

This clone came up a few times. The V call is TRBV28, the J call TRBJ1-1; D uncertain. V lost 5 bases, J lost 3 bases, and 7 bases lay in between. CDR1 and CDR2 (germline): MDHEN, SYDVKM. The CDR3 has 12 residues. The CDR3, as DNA: TGTGCCAGCAGTCCCTTCTACACTGAAGCTTTCTTT. Amino acid sequence: CASSPFYTEAFF.

The chain combines TRBV3-1 (or the pseudogene TRBV3-2) with TRBJ1-3; possible D gene TRBD1, 5 bases. This CDR3 has 16 amino acids. Per germline, CDR1 LGHDT and CDR2 YNNKEL (reference sequence). Trimming stripped 4 bases from V and 0 bases from J, with 13 bases between. The CDR3 region has the DNA TGTGCCAGCAGCCCCGTCGGGGGATTCTCTGGAAACACCATATATTTT. This sequence encodes CASSPVGGFSGNTIYF.

This clone was counted between two and nine times. The gene calls are TRBV19 and TRBJ2-1; 7 nucleotides line up with TRBD2. J was trimmed by 5 bases and V by 3 bases; bases with no gene match: 4. The CDR3 length is 14 residues. CDR1 is LNHDA and CDR2 is SQIVND in the germline V gene (reference sequence). The CDR3 coding sequence is TGTGCCAGTAGTATCGGGACTATCGACAATGAGCAGTTCTTC. This codes for CASSIGTIDNEQFF.

The genes are TRBV6-6 and TRBJ1-3; TRBD1 matches at 8 bases. The CDR3 is 15 residues long. Germline V gene data show CDR1 as MNHNY and CDR2 as SVGAGI (reference sequence). Trimming removed 5 bases from V and 0 bases from J; junction bases left unmatched: 3. Here the CDR3 reads CASSIQGGSGNTIYF. The CDR3 coding sequence is TGTGCCAGCAGTATACAGGGGGGCTCTGGAAACACCATATATTTT.

This clone was observed a handful of times. V usage is TRBV5-8 and J usage is TRBJ2-1; 13 bases align to TRBD2. Germline assignment: CDR1 SGHTS and CDR2 YDEGEE. Trimming at V came to 4 bases and at J to 2 bases, leaving 12 bases not matched to a gene. The CDR3 sequence is 19 residues long. CDR3: CASSGITSGRAATYNEQFF. The CDR3 bases are TGTGCCAGCAGCGGGATAACTAGCGGGAGGGCCGCTACCTACAATGAGCAGTTCTTC.